Sequencing of this T cell receptor beta chain was carried out in a study of T cells in Graves' hyperthyroidism and ophthalmopathy. Using RNA transcripts as the source, TCR beta CDR3 regions were amplified. Researchers ran a first-round RT-PCR on the TCR CDR3 using the HTBI primer set. Using its own MiXCR run on the multiplex PCR reads, TCRdb lists one record per CDR3 protein. The sample holds nearly 600,000 distinct CDR3 sequences, approximately 15% seen once. There are many counts of this clonotype. V dropped 4 bases and J dropped 4; count of bases not matched to a gene: 11. The CDR3 totals 17 residues. The germline V gene encodes CDR1 LGHDT and CDR2 YNNKEL (reference sequence).

This clonotype was obtained from a woman aged 18-29 years with Graves' ophthalmopathy. The rearrangement uses TRBV3-1 and TRBJ2-5; 11 nucleotides agree with TRBD2. Sequencing was done on a sample of blood. This chain's CDR3 is CASSPRLAGGGGETQYF. CDR3 nucleotide sequence: TGTGCCAGCAGCCCCCGTTTAGCGGGAGGGGGGGGAGAGACCCAGTACTTC.